What follows describes a single T cell receptor beta chain. It lacks a known antigen. One base away there is no much larger clone; base qualities are not given. Collaborating institutions collected whole blood in K2EDTA tubes following their own protocols. Collaborator samples were shipped for TCRbeta analysis as frozen whole blood, isolated PBMCs, or DNA extracted from either sample type. TCRbeta CDR3 regions were amplified from genomic DNA by means of the immunoSEQ Assay, a bias-controlled multiplex PCR. Per the source publication's procedure: The number of nucleated cells in each sample was estimated from the amplification of reference gene primers within the assay. To quantify the absolute abundance of each unique TCRbeta CDR3 rearrangement, sequence reads were collapsed and filtered. For each sample, productive Simpson clonality was calculated as the square root of Simpson's diversity index across productive rearrangements. The table comes from immuneACCESS by way of TCRdb, which keeps in-frame sequences with V and J called. Part of the clones is missing from these tables; in studies checked, under half for an unresolved V gene and the rest for unknown reasons. V, J and clone size reflect that table, while D and trimming were determined from the DNA. The sample contains roughly 170,000 clones, about nine tenths of them found a single time. The biggest ten clones account for roughly 20% of the sample.

The germline V gene encodes CDR1 SGDLS and CDR2 YYNGEE. The CDR3 has 15 amino acids, counting the end cysteine and phenylalanine. Only the CDR3 region is kept as DNA, spanning 45 bases read in frame from base 1. V is shortened by 0 bases, J by 5 bases, and the region joining them spans 15 bases. The sample originates from a study of blood T cell repertoires in COVID-19 (dated by TCRdb to between 2020 and 2021). With regard to the full study: Samples from collaborators originated in the United States, Italy and Spain and spanned both the acute and convalescent phases of COVID-19. The material from the prospective study consisted of cDNA or gDNA derived from T cells, B-cell-depleted T cells, or PBMCs. Subjects who had been exposed to COVID-19, were actively infected with it, or had recovered from it provided the deeply sampled blood TCRbeta repertoires that made up the dataset. The repertoires were released in a freely available public database meant as a resource for research on the immune response to SARS-CoV-2. The samples were drawn from two sources: the first 160 participants of the ongoing ImmuneRACE study, and some 1,300 subjects contributed by 6 global collaborators. Nearly every sample came with metadata listing a de-identified subject ID, COVID-19 status, age in years and sex. HLA class I and class II types, where available, came from metadata supplied by the sample provider rather than from assay-based typing. Study-wide conclusions, independent of this receptor: The quantity of clinical and demographic metadata differed by source and by participant and was supplied without curation.

The receptor chain draws on TRBV9 and TRBJ2-7; the D gene assignment is ambiguous. Material: peripheral blood. This clonotype originated in a man between 65 and 85 years old with active or convalescent COVID-19. The DNA sequence is given as TGTGCCAGCAGCGTAGACGCCTACCCGAGGAACGAGCAGTACTTC. This translates into CASSVDAYPRNEQYF. The CDR3, completed at both ends by the reference TRBV9 and TRBJ2-7 genes, gives the full variable domain DSGVTQTPKHLITATGQRVTLRCSPRSGDLSVYWYQQSLDQGLQFLIQYYNGEERAKGNILERFSAQQFPDLHSELNLSSLELGDSALYFCASSVDAYPRNEQYFGPGTRLTVT.